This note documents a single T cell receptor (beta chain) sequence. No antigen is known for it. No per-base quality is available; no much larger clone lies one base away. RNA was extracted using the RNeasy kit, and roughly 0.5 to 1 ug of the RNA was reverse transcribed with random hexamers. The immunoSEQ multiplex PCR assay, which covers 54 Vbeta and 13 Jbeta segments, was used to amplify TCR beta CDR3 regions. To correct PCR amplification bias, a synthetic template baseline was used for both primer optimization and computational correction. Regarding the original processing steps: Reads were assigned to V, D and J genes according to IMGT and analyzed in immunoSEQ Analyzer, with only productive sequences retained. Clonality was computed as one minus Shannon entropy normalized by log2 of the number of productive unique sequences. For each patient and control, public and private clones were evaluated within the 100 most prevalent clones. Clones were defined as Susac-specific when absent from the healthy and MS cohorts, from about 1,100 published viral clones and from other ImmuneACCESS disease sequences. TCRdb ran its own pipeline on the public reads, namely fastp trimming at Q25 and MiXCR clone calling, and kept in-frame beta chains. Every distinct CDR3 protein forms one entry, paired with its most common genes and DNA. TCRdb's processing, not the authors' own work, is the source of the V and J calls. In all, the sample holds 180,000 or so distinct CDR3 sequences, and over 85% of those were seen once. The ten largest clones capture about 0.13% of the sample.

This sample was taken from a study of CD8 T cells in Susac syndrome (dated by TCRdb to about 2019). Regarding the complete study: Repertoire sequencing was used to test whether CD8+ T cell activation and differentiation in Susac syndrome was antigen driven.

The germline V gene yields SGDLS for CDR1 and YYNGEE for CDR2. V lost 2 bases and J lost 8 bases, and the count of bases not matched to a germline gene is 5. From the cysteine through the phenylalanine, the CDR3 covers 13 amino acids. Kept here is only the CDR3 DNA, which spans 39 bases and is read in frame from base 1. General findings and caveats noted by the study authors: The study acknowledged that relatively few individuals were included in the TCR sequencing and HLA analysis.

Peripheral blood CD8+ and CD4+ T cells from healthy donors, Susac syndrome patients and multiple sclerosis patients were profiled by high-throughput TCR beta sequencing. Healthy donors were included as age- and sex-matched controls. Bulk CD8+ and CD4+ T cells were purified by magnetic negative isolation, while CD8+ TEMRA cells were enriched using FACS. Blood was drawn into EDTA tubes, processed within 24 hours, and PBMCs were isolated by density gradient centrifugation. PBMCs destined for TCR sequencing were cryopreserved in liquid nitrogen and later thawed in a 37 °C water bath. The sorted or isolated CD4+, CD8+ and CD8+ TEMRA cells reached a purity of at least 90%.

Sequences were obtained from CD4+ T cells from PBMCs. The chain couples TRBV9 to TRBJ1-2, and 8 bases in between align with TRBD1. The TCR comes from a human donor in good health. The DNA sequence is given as TGTGCCAGCAGCGTCAGGGGGCGAGGGGGCTACACCTTC. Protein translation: CASSVRGRGGYTF.